This T cell receptor beta chain was captured by sequencing in a study of cytomegalovirus exposure and HLA in healthy donors. Study findings and constraints: In most subjects, TCR beta sequences reportedly gave accurate predictions of HLA-A and HLA-B alleles. In vitro data verified a few CMV-associated chains as specific for CMV antigens. Most CMV-associated TCR beta chains were later found to appear HLA-restricted.

As to this clone: Antigen unknown.

Vbeta (60) and Jbeta (13) primers were used in the PCR. Generated by immunoSEQ multiplex PCR, the TCRdb table keeps only in-frame clones and is missing some. The sample contains 150,000 to 200,000 clones, 87% of which appear only once. This clonotype originated in a boy aged 2-9 years in good health and CMV-seronegative. The sample consisted of PBMCs.

CDR3 sequence: CASSYGLAGAYNEQFF. CDR3 DNA sequence: TGTGCCAGCAGTTACGGACTAGCGGGGGCTTACAATGAGCAGTTCTTC. The chain couples TRBV6-6 to TRBJ2-1, with TRBD2 identical over 13 bases. Germline CDR1 and CDR2: MNHNY and SVGAGI (reference sequence). V was pared by 2 bases and J by 4 bases, with 2 bases of the junction left unmatched. CDR3 length equals 16 residues.